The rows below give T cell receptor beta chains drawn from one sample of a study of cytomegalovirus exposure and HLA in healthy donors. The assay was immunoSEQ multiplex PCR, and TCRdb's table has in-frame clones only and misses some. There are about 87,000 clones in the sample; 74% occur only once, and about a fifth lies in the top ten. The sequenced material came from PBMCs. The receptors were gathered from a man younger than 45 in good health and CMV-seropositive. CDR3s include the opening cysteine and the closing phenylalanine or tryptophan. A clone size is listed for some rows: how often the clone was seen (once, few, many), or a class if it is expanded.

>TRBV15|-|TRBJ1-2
CATPGGYRRPSYGYTF
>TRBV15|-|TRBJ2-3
CATSRAPSGMADTQYF
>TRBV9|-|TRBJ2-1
CASSVGLGAPYNEQFF
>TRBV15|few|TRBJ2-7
CATSKDRAPYEQYF
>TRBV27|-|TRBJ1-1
CASSSDYRGGSTEAFF
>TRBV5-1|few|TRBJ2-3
CASSLVTSGYSTDTQYF
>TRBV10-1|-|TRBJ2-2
CASSPSGTGHTGELFF
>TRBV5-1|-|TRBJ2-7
CASSLEVTYEQYF
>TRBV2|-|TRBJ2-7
CASSYPRQGDREQYF
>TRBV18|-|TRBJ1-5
CASSWRDSNQPQHF
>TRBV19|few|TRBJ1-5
CASSIGEEHYSNQPQHF
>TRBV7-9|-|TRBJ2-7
CASSFFQAGQYF
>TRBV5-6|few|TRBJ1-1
CASSLRGADTEAFF
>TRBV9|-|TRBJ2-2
CASSVGGIRELFF
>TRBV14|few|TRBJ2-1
CASSQVTGLAGGRRNEQFF
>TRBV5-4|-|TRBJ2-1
CASSLVVMGLANEQFF
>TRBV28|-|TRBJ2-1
CASSRIGLADTYNEQFF
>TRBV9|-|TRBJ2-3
CASGEGTDTDTQYF
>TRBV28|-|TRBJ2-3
CASSDPGGPSTDTQYF
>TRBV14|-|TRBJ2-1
CASSLDARYNNEQFF
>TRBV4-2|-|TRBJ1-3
CASSQDPSGNTIYF
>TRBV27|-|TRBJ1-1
CASSFAAGRETEAFF
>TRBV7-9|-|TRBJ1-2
CASSSPGGYPYGYTF
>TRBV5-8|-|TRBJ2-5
CASSLGQGPDQETQYF
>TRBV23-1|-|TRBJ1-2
CASTQEVFYGYTF
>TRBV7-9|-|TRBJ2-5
CASSGVGTAKETQYF
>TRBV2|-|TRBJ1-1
CASSEATGGGDTEAFF
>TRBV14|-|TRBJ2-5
CASSPLLGLAGGETQYF
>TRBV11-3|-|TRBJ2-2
CASSRDRGNTGELFF
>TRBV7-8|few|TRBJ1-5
CASSPARGDQPQHF
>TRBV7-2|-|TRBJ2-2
CASRTSPTGELFF
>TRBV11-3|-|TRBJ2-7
CASSRGNGNGYEQYF
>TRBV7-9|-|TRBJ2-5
CASSYGPGQETQYF
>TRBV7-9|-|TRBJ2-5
CASSPRGAETQYF
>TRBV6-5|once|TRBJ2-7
CASSYSLAGGIYEQYF
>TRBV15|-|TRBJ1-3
CATSRDLTVGNTIYF
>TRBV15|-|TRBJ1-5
CATSRAETVSQPQHF
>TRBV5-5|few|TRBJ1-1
CASSSRTANTEAFF
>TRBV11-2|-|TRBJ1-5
CASSPGFSNQPQHF
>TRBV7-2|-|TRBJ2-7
CASSLDQTYEQYF
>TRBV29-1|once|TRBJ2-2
CSVLTGPADTGELFF
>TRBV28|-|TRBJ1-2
CASTLDNLGGGYTF
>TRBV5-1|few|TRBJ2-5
CASSIGTSGAQETQYF
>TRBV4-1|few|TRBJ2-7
CASSQEKTSGRPGEQYF
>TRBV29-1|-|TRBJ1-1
CSVRLGGSNTEAFF
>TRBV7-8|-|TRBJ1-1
CASSFDRGRTEAFF
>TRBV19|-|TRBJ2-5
CASSIGGVQETQYF
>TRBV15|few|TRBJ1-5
CATSSYGGREPQNF
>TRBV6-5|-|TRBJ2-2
CASSTGTYTGELFF
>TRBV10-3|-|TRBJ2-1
CATTPGIATGEQFF
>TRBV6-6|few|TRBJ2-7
CASSYSVDRADEQYF
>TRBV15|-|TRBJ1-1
CATSLGEDLGTEAFF
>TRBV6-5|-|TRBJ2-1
CASSYLRANEQFF
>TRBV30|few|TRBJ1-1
CAWGGRQNTEAFF
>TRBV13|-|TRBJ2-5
CASSLTGGGGETQYF
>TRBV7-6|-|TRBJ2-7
CASSFGGLSYEQYF
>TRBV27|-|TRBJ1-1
CASSLSPQGRTEAFF
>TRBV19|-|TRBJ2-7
CASSPWGRVDEQYF